Below are 18 T cell receptor beta chains sequenced from a single sample in a study of blood T cell repertoires in COVID-19. The data were produced by immunoSEQ multiplex PCR, yet TCRdb's version contains in-frame clones alone and is incomplete. Among approximately 60,000 clones listed, roughly four fifths were seen once. The material sequenced was peripheral blood. These receptors were taken from a man older than 75 with acute or convalescent COVID-19.

The chain links TRBV5-4 to TRBJ1-3; D is unclear. V lost 0 bases and J lost 4, with 11 bases in between. Germline V CDR1 and CDR2: SGHNT, YYREEE (reference sequence). The CDR3 length is 15 residues. The CDR3 is CASSLAPGRGNTIYF. The CDR3 bases are TGTGCCAGCAGCTTGGCCCCCGGGAGGGGAAACACCATATATTTT.

J is TRBJ1-5 and V is TRBV7-9; TRBD1 might be the D (6 bases). Germline CDR1 SEHNR, CDR2 FQNEAQ (reference sequence). This CDR3 has 15 amino acids. V lost 1 base, J lost 8 bases, and 15 bases lay in between. CDR3 residues: CASSLGKGVVEPQHF. The CDR3 DNA reads as TGTGCCAGCAGCTTAGGGAAGGGGGTCGTGGAGCCCCAGCATTTT.

This clone has just a few counts. The V call is TRBV5-4, the J call TRBJ2-7; possibly TRBD2 for D (7 bases). Germline CDR1 SGHNT, CDR2 YYREEE (reference sequence). V lost 2 bases to trimming and J lost 4 bases, with 31 bases between them. The CDR3 totals 20 residues. The CDR3 is CASSFSLFGLGQPGAYEQYF. CDR3 sequence (DNA): TGTGCCAGCAGCTTCTCTTTGTTTGGACTAGGACAGCCCGGGGCGTACGAGCAGTACTTC.

Here the CDR3 DNA reads TGTGCCAGCTCACCAGGGCCGGGGAACGGTCGAGAGACCCAGTACTTC. Amino acids: CASSPGPGNGRETQYF. The chain carries TRBV18 and TRBJ2-5; D possibly corresponds to TRBD2 (5 bases). The length of the CDR3 is 16 residues. From germline, CDR1 is KGHSH and CDR2 LQKENI. Trimming removed 2 bases from V and 4 bases from J, with 17 bases in between.

The chain has TRBV2 and TRBJ1-4; D is perhaps TRBD1 (5 bases). Germline CDR1 SNHLY, CDR2 FYNNEI. This CDR3 has 15 residues. Trimming removed 8 bases from V and 4 bases from J, with 17 bases in between. CDR3 coding DNA: TGTGCCAGCGCGGGGAGAAGGGGTAGTAATGAAAAACTGTTTTTT. As protein: CASAGRRGSNEKLFF.

A remark on this clone: The sample has other DNA sequences that encode this CDR3 too. This chain connects TRBV5-1 to TRBJ2-2; tentative D call: TRBD2 (5 bases). Germline CDR1 and CDR2: SGHRS and YFSETQ. V was clipped by 5 bases and J by 5 bases, with 7 bases between them. CDR3 length: 12 amino acids. CDR3 sequence reads: CASRGGTGELFF. The CDR3 coding sequence is TGCGCCAGCAGAGGAGGAACCGGGGAGCTGTTTTTT. The whole variable domain, filled in from reference TRBV5-1 and TRBJ2-2, reads KAGVTQTPRYLIKTRGQQVTLSCSPISGHRSVSWYQQTPGQGLQFLFEYFSETQRNKGNFPGRFSGRQFSNSRSEMNVSTLELGDSALYLCASRGGTGELFFGEGSRLTVL.

The genes are TRBV12-3 or TRBV12-4 and TRBJ2-7; D is unresolved. V was cut by 6 bases and J by 3 bases, with 9 bases left in between. The CDR3 spans 12 residues. CDR3 sequence reads: CASSYRFYEQYF. CDR3 nucleotides: TGTGCCAGCAGCTACCGTTTCTACGAGCAGTACTTC.

V and J are TRBV12-2 and TRBJ2-2; TRBD2 is the table's D call, not checked against the DNA. TRBV12-2 is marked as a pseudogene. The length of the CDR3 is 13 residues. The CDR3, as DNA: TGTGCAAGTCGCTTCAAACTTCACGGGGAGCTGTTTTTT. Translating gives CASRFKLHGELFF.

The chain combines TRBV2 with TRBJ2-1; TRBD1 is a possible D gene (5 bases). The CDR3 covers 12 residues. Per germline, CDR1 SNHLY and CDR2 FYNNEI. The germline V and J ends were trimmed by 4 bases and 9 bases, with 10 bases remaining between them. DNA for the CDR3: TGTGCCAGCAGTGTGAGGCAGGGTGAGCAGTTCTTC. Translating it yields CASSVRQGEQFF.

This sequence joins TRBV19 and TRBJ1-3; 9 nucleotides agree with TRBD1. V shed 10 bases and J 5 bases; nucleotides not matched to a gene: 6. Germline CDR1 LNHDA, CDR2 SQIVND (reference sequence). CDR3 length equals 13 residues. The CDR3 DNA reads TGTGCCACGGGACAGGGTATGAGAAACACCATATATTTT. Translation: CATGQGMRNTIYF. The full variable domain, completed using reference TRBV19 and TRBJ1-3, is DGGITQSPKYLFRKEGQNVTLSCEQNLNHDAMYWYRQDPGQGLRLIYYSQIVNDFQKGDIAEGYSVSREKKESFPLTVTSAQKNPTAFYLCATGQGMRNTIYFGEGSWLTVV.

The rearrangement joins TRBV3-1 (or the pseudogene TRBV3-2) to TRBJ1-2; weak D call: TRBD1 (5 bases). Germline CDR1 reads LGHDT; CDR2 reads YNNKEL (reference sequence). The ends were cut back, 1 base at V and 8 bases at J, with 14 bases in the middle. The CDR3 is 14 amino acids. The chain's CDR3 is CASSQAFRAGGYTF. DNA of the CDR3: TGTGCCAGCAGCCAAGCCTTCAGGGCGGGGGGCTACACCTTC.

This clone was found a few times. The V and J genes are TRBV2 and TRBJ1-5; 7 bases match TRBD1. The CDR3 spans 16 residues. V shed 4 bases, J shed 1 base, and the junction held 7 bases outside the gene matches. In germline, CDR1 is SNHLY, CDR2 FYNNEI. CDR3 sequence reads: CASSVQGIGSNQPQHF. As DNA, the CDR3 is TGTGCCAGCAGTGTACAGGGGATCGGGAGCAATCAGCCCCAGCATTTT.

The gene calls are TRBV2 and TRBJ2-3; TRBD2 aligns across 8 bases. CDR1 and CDR2 from the germline V gene are SNHLY and FYNNEI. After removal of 7 bases from V and 6 bases from J, the junction contained 9 bases not matched to a gene. The CDR3 consists of 14 residues. CDR3 in DNA: TGTGCCAGCACTCGGGGGGGAGGGGTGGATACGCAGTATTTT. Protein product: CASTRGGGVDTQYF.

J is TRBJ1-1 and V is TRBV5-1, with no clear D. V was trimmed by 0 bases and J by 0 bases, leaving 9 bases between them. There are 15 residues in the CDR3. Germline CDR1 is SGHRS and CDR2 is YFSETQ. The CDR3 nucleotides are TGCGCCAGCAGCTTGGATGGCGGCGTGAACACTGAAGCTTTCTTT. Translated: CASSLDGGVNTEAFF.

The chain has TRBV5-1 and TRBJ2-3, with 9 bases that match TRBD1. Germline CDR1 and CDR2: SGHRS and YFSETQ. The CDR3 consists of 18 residues. V lost 3 bases and J lost 0; bases outside the gene matches: 11. The CDR3 coding sequence is TGCGCCAGCAGCTGGCGACAGGGGGAGGGGGCTAGCACAGATACGCAGTATTTT. It encodes CASSWRQGEGASTDTQYF.

The chain carries TRBV2 and TRBJ1-1; tentative D call: TRBD1 (6 bases). Germline V CDR1 and CDR2: SNHLY, FYNNEI. The V gene lost 0 bases and the J gene lost 2 bases, with 16 bases spanning the gap. The CDR3 sequence is 17 residues long. As DNA, the CDR3 is TGTGCCAGCAGTGAAGCCGGGTCTAGGGGGACAAACACTGAAGCTTTCTTT. This codes for CASSEAGSRGTNTEAFF.

This clone was found a few times. CDR3 sequence (DNA): TGTGCCAGCAGTTACTCAGTCAGGGATAATTCACCCCTCCACTTT. Protein sequence: CASSYSVRDNSPLHF. The chain has TRBV6-5 and TRBJ1-6, with D possibly matching TRBD1 (5 bases). CDR1 MNHEY and CDR2 SVGAGI come from the germline V gene. V gave up 0 bases and J gave up 5 bases, with 8 bases separating them. The length of the CDR3 is 15 residues.

The rearrangement uses TRBV19 and TRBJ2-2; TRBD1 matches at 10 bases. The CDR3 extends over 14 amino acids. Germline lookup yields CDR1 LNHDA and CDR2 SQIVND (reference sequence). Losses at the gene ends were 6 bases for V and 5 bases for J; bases not matched to a gene: 3. Here the CDR3 reads CASRGTGDTGELFF. CDR3 DNA: TGTGCCAGTAGAGGGACAGGGGATACCGGGGAGCTGTTTTTT.